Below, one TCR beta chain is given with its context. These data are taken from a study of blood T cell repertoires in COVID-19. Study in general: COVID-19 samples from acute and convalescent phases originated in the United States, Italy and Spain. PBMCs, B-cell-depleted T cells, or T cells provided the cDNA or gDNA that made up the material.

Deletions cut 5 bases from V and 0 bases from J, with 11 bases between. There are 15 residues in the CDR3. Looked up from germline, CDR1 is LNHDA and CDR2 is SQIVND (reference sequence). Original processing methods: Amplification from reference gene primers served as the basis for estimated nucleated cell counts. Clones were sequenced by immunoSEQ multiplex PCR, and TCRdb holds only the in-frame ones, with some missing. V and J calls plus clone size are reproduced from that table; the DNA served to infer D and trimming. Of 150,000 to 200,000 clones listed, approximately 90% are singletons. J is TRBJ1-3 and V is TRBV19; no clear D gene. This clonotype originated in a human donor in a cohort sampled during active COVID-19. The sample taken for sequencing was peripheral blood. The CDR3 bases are TGTGCCAGTAGTCCATCCGCTAACTCTGGAAACACCATATATTTT. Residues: CASSPSANSGNTIYF. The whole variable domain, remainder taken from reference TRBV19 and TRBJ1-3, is DGGITQSPKYLFRKEGQNVTLSCEQNLNHDAMYWYRQDPGQGLRLIYYSQIVNDFQKGDIAEGYSVSREKKESFPLTVTSAQKNPTAFYLCASSPSANSGNTIYFGEGSWLTVV.